The rows below give T cell receptor beta chains drawn from one sample of a study of cytomegalovirus exposure and HLA in healthy donors. Using immunoSEQ multiplex PCR, the repertoire was profiled, and TCRdb retains in-frame clones only, with some absent. The table lists 140,000 or so clones, 88% of them singletons. The sample was PBMCs. All receptors come from a woman in her 40s in good health and CMV-seronegative. Each CDR3 is given with its conserved first and last residue. The D gene is left open where the match is weak. Where a row states a size, it is once, few, many or the class of an expanded clone; other rows omit it.

TRBV7-2	TRBD2	15	once	TRBJ2-7	CASSLAAGGGYEQYF	TGTGCCAGCAGCTTAGCGGCGGGAGGAGGGTACGAGCAGTACTTC
TRBV30	TRBD2	14	-	TRBJ2-7	CAWSVPRLRLAALF	TGTGCCTGGAGTGTGCCCCGTCTGCGTCTAGCGGCTCTCTTC
TRBV7-9	TRBD2	17	-	TRBJ2-1	CSSRLILRGDGYNEQFF	TGTTCCAGCAGGCTGATCCTCCGGGGGGACGGTTACAATGAGCAGTTCTTC
TRBV7-9	TRBD2	18	-	TRBJ2-1	CASSFPGLAGGPLNEQFF	TGTGCCAGCAGCTTCCCGGGACTAGCGGGAGGGCCCCTCAATGAGCAGTTCTTC
TRBV11-3	TRBD2	17	-	TRBJ2-1	CASSLLAGVSFYNEQFF	TGTGCCAGCAGCTTACTAGCGGGAGTGTCATTCTACAATGAGCAGTTCTTC
TRBV27	-	16	-	TRBJ2-3	CASSSPQRRTGDTQYF	TGTGCCAGCAGTTCCCCACAGCGTCGGACTGGTGATACGCAGTATTTT
TRBV5-4	-	13	few	TRBJ1-1	CASSPGLGGEAFF	TGTGCCAGCAGCCCAGGACTGGGGGGTGAAGCTTTCTTT
TRBV6-5	-	14	-	TRBJ2-6	CASSPGPGANVLTF	TGTGCCAGCAGTCCCGGTCCCGGGGCCAACGTCCTGACTTTC
TRBV5-4	-	14	-	TRBJ2-5	CASSFGARGETQYF	TGTGCCAGCAGCTTTGGGGCCAGGGGAGAGACCCAGTACTTC
TRBV7-8	TRBD1	16	once	TRBJ2-2	CASSARTGGATGELFF	TGTGCCAGCAGCGCCCGTACAGGGGGCGCAACCGGGGAGCTGTTTTTT
TRBV9	-	17	-	TRBJ2-1	CASSVGGTGSSYNEQFF	TGTGCCAGCAGCGTAGGGGGTACCGGGAGCTCCTACAATGAGCAGTTCTTC
TRBV5-4	TRBD1	14	-	TRBJ1-2	CASSSGQGMGGYTF	TGTGCCAGCAGCTCTGGACAGGGGATGGGTGGCTACACCTTC
TRBV7-9	TRBD1	17	once	TRBJ1-1	CASSFGRGQGFFTEAFF	TGTGCCAGCAGCTTCGGGCGAGGACAGGGGTTTTTCACTGAAGCTTTCTTT
TRBV5-1	-	15	once	TRBJ2-2	CASSLGPGPTRELFF	TGCGCCAGCAGCTTGGGCCCAGGGCCTACCCGGGAGCTGTTTTTT
TRBV6-5	-	11	-	TRBJ2-7	CASRGTYEQYF	TGTGCCAGTCGGGGGACCTACGAGCAGTACTTC
TRBV10-3	TRBD2	15	-	TRBJ2-1	CATWSSGRSDNEQFF	TGTGCCACTTGGTCGAGCGGGAGGAGCGACAATGAGCAGTTCTTC
TRBV10-3	-	13	-	TRBJ1-1	CAISGLENTEAFF	TGTGCCATCAGTGGACTGGAAAACACTGAAGCTTTCTTT
TRBV6-6	TRBD1	15	-	TRBJ2-7	CASRSGTGGNYEQYF	TGTGCCAGCAGGTCCGGGACAGGGGGCAACTACGAGCAGTACTTC
TRBV5-6	-	14	-	TRBJ1-2	CASSLPDSNYGYTF	TGTGCCAGCAGCCTGCCAGACAGTAACTATGGCTACACCTTC
TRBV7-2	TRBD1	16	-	TRBJ2-3	CASSAPTGGSPDTQYF	TGTGCCAGCAGCGCCCCGACAGGGGGGTCACCAGATACGCAGTATTTT
TRBV27	TRBD2	15	-	TRBJ2-1	CASSSLAGVFNEQFF	TGTGCCAGCAGTTCACTAGCGGGAGTATTCAATGAGCAGTTCTTC
TRBV6-1	-	13	-	TRBJ2-5	CASRSGVLETQYF	TGTGCCAGCAGATCAGGGGTCCTGGAGACCCAGTACTTC
TRBV9	TRBD2	17	-	TRBJ2-2	CASSVERLAVNTGELFF	TGTGCCAGCAGCGTAGAGAGGCTAGCGGTTAACACCGGGGAGCTGTTTTTT
TRBV5-6	-	15	-	TRBJ1-6	CASSMDATGASPLHF	TGTGCCAGCAGCATGGACGCGACAGGAGCTTCACCCCTCCACTTT
TRBV6-5	-	15	-	TRBJ2-6	CASSYGGTGANVLTF	TGTGCCAGCAGTTACGGGGGCACTGGGGCCAACGTCCTGACTTTC
TRBV25-1	-	16	-	TRBJ2-7	CASRDYLGGQAYEQYF	TGTGCCAGCAGGGACTACCTCGGGGGGCAGGCCTACGAGCAGTACTTC
TRBV5-1	TRBD2	15	-	TRBJ2-7	CASSPETSATYEQYF	TGCGCCAGCAGTCCGGAGACTAGCGCGACCTACGAGCAGTACTTC
TRBV4-2	-	14	-	TRBJ1-1	CASSTTGRDTEAFF	TGTGCCAGCAGTACTACAGGGCGGGACACTGAAGCTTTCTTT
TRBV30	-	12	-	TRBJ1-5	CAWNYRNQPQHF	TGTGCCTGGAATTACCGGAATCAGCCCCAGCATTTT
TRBV2	-	15	-	TRBJ1-6	CASSEDNGANSPLHF	TGTGCCAGCAGTGAAGACAATGGGGCTAATTCACCCCTCCACTTT
TRBV6-5	TRBD1	14	-	TRBJ1-2	CASSPGQANYGYTF	TGTGCCAGCAGTCCGGGACAGGCTAACTATGGCTACACCTTC
TRBV6-1	-	12	-	TRBJ2-1	CASSEALREQFF	TGTGCCAGCAGTGAAGCGCTTCGGGAGCAGTTCTTC
TRBV25-1	-	15	-	TRBJ1-1	CASSPTSRRGTEAFF	TGTGCCAGCAGTCCCACGTCCCGGCGGGGCACTGAAGCTTTCTTT
TRBV10-3	-	14	-	TRBJ2-1	CAISESTRYNEQFF	TGTGCCATCAGTGAGTCGACAAGATACAATGAGCAGTTCTTC
TRBV5-4	-	11	-	TRBJ2-1	CASSFRNEQFF	TGTGCCAGCAGCTTTCGGAATGAGCAGTTCTTC
TRBV28	TRBD2	19	-	TRBJ2-1	CASSPKRTSGRKAYNEQFF	TGTGCCAGCAGTCCAAAAAGGACTAGCGGGAGAAAGGCCTACAATGAGCAGTTCTTC